These 13 T cell receptor beta chains originate from one sample sequenced in a study of Ad26.COV2.S vaccination and SARS-CoV-2 variants. Documented treatment: 15 to 20 received Ad26.COV2.S at low or high dose, single or two shots; 5 received placebo; per-sample allocation not given. On day 63 after the first injection, vaccine and placebo recipients gave samples. Assay used: immunoSEQ multiplex PCR; TCRdb lists only in-frame clones, some missing. This sample yields about half a million clones, of which roughly 87% are seen a single time; 1.7% belongs to the top ten. This material consisted of peripheral blood, taken in a trial of Ad26.COV2.S vaccine versus placebo. Source of these receptors: a person between 18 and 65 years old who received the Ad26.COV2.S COVID-19 vaccine or a placebo.

This clone was found a few times. In DNA form, the CDR3 reads TGTGCCACCCTGACAGGGAACACTGAAGCTTTCTTT. Translating it yields CATLTGNTEAFF. This chain links TRBV25-1 with TRBJ1-1; a possible D gene is TRBD1 (6 bases). The CDR3 runs to 12 residues. Between the trimmed V and J ends, which lost 10 bases and 1 base, there was a span of 10 bases. The germline CDR1 and CDR2 sequences are MGHDK and SYGVNS.

V usage is TRBV4-1 and J usage is TRBJ1-2, with D unclear. This CDR3 has 15 residues. V was pared by 5 bases and J by 8 bases, with 21 bases between. In germline, CDR1 is MGHRA, CDR2 YSYEKL. Here the CDR3 reads CASSLQMWGYEGYTF. The CDR3 DNA is TGCGCCAGCAGCTTACAAATGTGGGGATATGAGGGCTACACCTTC.

The chain is built from TRBV27 and TRBJ2-7, with 12 bases fitting TRBD2. The CDR3 length is 16 residues. The J segment lost 0 bases and the V segment lost 7 bases, leaving 7 bases of the junction unmatched. The V gene's germline CDR1 is MNHEY and CDR2 SMNVEV (reference sequence). The chain's CDR3 is CASKRLAGVDSYEQYF. The CDR3 DNA follows: TGTGCCAGCAAGAGACTAGCGGGAGTAGACTCCTACGAGCAGTACTTC.

The CDR3 region is CASSVDGSNQPQHF. CDR3 coding DNA: TGTGCCAGCTCAGTTGACGGGAGCAATCAGCCCCAGCATTTT. V gene TRBV18 combines with J gene TRBJ1-5; D ambiguous. V dropped 5 bases and J dropped 1 base, with 9 bases sitting between them. The CDR3 is 14 amino acids. Germline-derived CDR1 and CDR2 are KGHSH and LQKENI.

The chain is built from TRBV7-3 and TRBJ2-7; D is unresolved. Trimming took 0 bases from V and 2 from J, leaving 14 bases between them. The germline CDR1 and CDR2 sequences are SGHTA and FQGTGA. This CDR3 spans 16 amino acids. CDR3 sequence: CASSLTRCLTAYEQYF. The DNA of the CDR3 is TGTGCCAGCAGCTTAACCCGGTGTCTAACTGCCTACGAGCAGTACTTC.

The gene calls are TRBV29-1 and TRBJ1-5; D remains unclear. The V and J ends lost 4 bases and 3 bases respectively, with 10 bases between them. Looked up from germline, CDR1 is SQVTM and CDR2 is ANQGSEA. CDR3 length equals 13 residues. CDR3 amino acids: CSVAQSSNQPQHF. In DNA, the CDR3 is TGCAGCGTTGCTCAGTCCTCCAATCAGCCCCAGCATTTT.

The rearrangement joins TRBV25-1 to TRBJ1-4; 7 nucleotides match TRBD1. CDR1 and CDR2 from the germline V gene are MGHDK and SYGVNS. The junction had 6 bases not matched to a gene; V was cut back by 3 bases and J by 5 bases. The CDR3 length is 15 residues. CDR3 nucleotides: TGTGCCAGCAGTGACGACAGGGTGGTAAATGAAAAACTGTTTTTT. Translated, it gives CASSDDRVVNEKLFF.

The chain is built from TRBV2 and TRBJ2-6, with D maybe TRBD2 (5 bases). The V gene lost 7 bases and the J gene lost 7 bases, with 17 bases spanning the gap. CDR3 length: 15 residues. The germline gives CDR1 SNHLY, CDR2 FYNNEI. The CDR3 DNA sequence: TGTGCCAGCAACCCCAACCTTTCGGGAGCCAACGTCCTGACTTTC. Translated: CASNPNLSGANVLTF.

This clone was seen once. Other DNA variants within this sample encode the same CDR3. The chain recombines TRBV27 with TRBJ2-7; the D gene is possibly TRBD1 (6 bases). Germline CDR1 is MNHEY and CDR2 is SMNVEV (reference sequence). The CDR3 spans 12 residues. The germline V and J ends were trimmed by 6 bases and 4 bases, with 10 bases remaining between them. The CDR3 DNA is TGTGCCAGCAGCCTACAGGGATACGAGCAGTACTTC. It is translated as CASSLQGYEQYF.

V and J are TRBV29-1 and TRBJ1-4; D possibly corresponds to TRBD1 (5 bases). V lost 8 bases and J 2 bases, leaving 15 bases between the germline ends. The germline CDR1 and CDR2 sequences are SQVTM and ANQGSEA. This CDR3 region has 14 residues. CDR3 nucleotides: TGCAGCTGTAAAGGCCCAGGGACTAATGAAAAACTGTTTTTT. Amino acids: CSCKGPGTNEKLFF.

The V gene is TRBV12-3 or TRBV12-4, the J gene TRBJ1-1, with unresolved D. This CDR3 is built from 13 residues. Trimming shortened V by 6 bases and J by 0 bases, and 8 bases separated the two germline ends. CDR3 in DNA: TGTGCCAGCAGCCGTTCAATGAACACTGAAGCTTTCTTT. It yields the protein CASSRSMNTEAFF.

This chain joins TRBV7-2 and TRBJ1-5, with D unclear. The germline CDR1 and CDR2 sequences are SGHTA and FQGNSA. V lost 1 base to trimming and J lost 0 bases, with 10 bases between them. The CDR3 spans 16 residues. The CDR3 bases are TGTGCCAGCAGCTTAGTGGGTACAAATAGCAATCAGCCCCAGCATTTT. This translates into CASSLVGTNSNQPQHF.

The chain is built from TRBV19 and TRBJ1-5; D ambiguous. The CDR3 extends over 15 amino acids. V was pared by 5 bases and J by 5 bases, with 16 bases between. CDR1 and CDR2 from the germline V gene are LNHDA and SQIVND (reference sequence). CDR3 nucleotides: TGTGCCAGTAGTCCGTTCGGGGAATACTATCAGCCCCAGCATTTT. Encoded protein: CASSPFGEYYQPQHF.